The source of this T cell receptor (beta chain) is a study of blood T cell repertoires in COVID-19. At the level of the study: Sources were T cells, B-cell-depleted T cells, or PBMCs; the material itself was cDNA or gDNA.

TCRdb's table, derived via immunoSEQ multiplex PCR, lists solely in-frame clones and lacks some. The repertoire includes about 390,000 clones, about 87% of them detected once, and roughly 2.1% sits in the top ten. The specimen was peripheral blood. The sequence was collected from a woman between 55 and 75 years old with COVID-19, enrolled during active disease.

The CDR3: CATSRTGGHQPQHF. DNA for the CDR3: TGTGCCACCAGTCGGACAGGGGGCCATCAGCCCCAGCATTTT. The rearrangement uses TRBV15 and TRBJ1-5; TRBD1 matches 11 bases. The V gene end was trimmed by 6 bases and the J gene end by 5 bases; junction bases not matched to a gene: 3. The CDR3 runs 14 residues. Looked up from germline, CDR1 is LNHNV and CDR2 is YYDKDF (reference sequence).